This TCR beta chain was captured in a study of T cell responses to AZD1222 COVID-19 vaccine. It was second doses at about 4 or about 12 weeks that were pooled. Whole-study findings and limits: Females made up more of the donors, who were largely white British, and clonal diversity may have come out too low. Just six people given AZD1222 tested seropositive at baseline. Spike-specific TCR repertoires showed rising breadth and depth after two AZD1222 doses.

Notes on this clone: Its cognate antigen is unknown.

Method: immunoSEQ multiplex PCR; TCRdb's copy keeps in-frame clones and lacks some. The profile shows roughly 270,000 clones, 85% to 95% of them singletons. The TCR was taken from an adult who received the AZD1222 COVID-19 vaccine. The starting material was peripheral blood, obtained 28 days after the second AZD1222 dose.

The CDR3 here is CASSLEGTDEKLFF. As DNA, the CDR3 is TGCGCCAGCAGCTTGGAGGGGACTGATGAAAAACTGTTTTTT. The chain employs TRBV5-1 and TRBJ1-4, with D perhaps matching TRBD1 (5 bases). The CDR3 is made up of 14 amino acids. Germline V gene sequence: CDR1 SGHRS, CDR2 YFSETQ. The germline V and J ends were trimmed by 0 bases and 6 bases, with 9 bases remaining between them.